These T cell receptor beta chains were read from a single sample in a study of shared clonotypes between healthy human individuals. Method: immunoSEQ multiplex PCR; TCRdb's copy keeps in-frame clones and lacks some. The repertoire holds about 2.1 million clones, with 90% to 95% as singletons. The sequenced sample consisted of naive CD8+ T cells from PBMCs. The receptor source for this set is a man between 18 and 29 years old in good health. Some clones in this sample may be carry-over from other donors' samples. CDR3s include the opening cysteine and the closing phenylalanine or tryptophan. The D gene is left open where the match is weak. Clone sizes are given selectively: once, few, many, or a class where the clone is expanded.

V gene	J gene	D gene	clone size	CDR3 DNA	CDR3 protein
TRBV5-1	TRBJ2-7	NA	NA	TGCGCCAGCAGCTTGGTACGCAGCTCCTACGAGCAGTACTTC	CASSLVRSSYEQYF
TRBV28	TRBJ2-5	TRBD2	NA	TGTGCCAGCAGTTTAGAGAGCGGGAGGGATTACCAAGAGACCCAGTACTTC	CASSLESGRDYQETQYF
TRBV28	TRBJ2-3	TRBD2	NA	TGTGCCAGCAGTTTACGACTAGCGGGGGGGGCACGGGATACGCAGTATTTT	CASSLRLAGGARDTQYF
TRBV4-1	TRBJ1-2	NA	NA	TGCGCCAGCAGCCAAGATTTCAGGGACCCCTGGTCCACCTTC	CASSQDFRDPWSTF
TRBV7-9	TRBJ2-1	TRBD2	NA	TGTGCCAGCAGTTCCACTCCCCTAGCGGGAGTATCCAATGAGCAGTTCTTC	CASSSTPLAGVSNEQFF
TRBV7-2	TRBJ2-7	NA	NA	TGTGCCAGCAGTCCCTCTCTAGTACGCGTTAGCGAGCAGTACTTC	CASSPSLVRVSEQYF
TRBV2	TRBJ2-7	NA	NA	TGTGCCAGCATCGAGGGGGGCTACGAGCAGTACTTC	CASIEGGYEQYF
TRBV19	TRBJ2-7	NA	NA	TGTGCCAGTAGTCCCGGGATTTCCTCCTACGAGCAGTACTTC	CASSPGISSYEQYF
TRBV5-5	TRBJ1-2	TRBD1	NA	TGTGCCAGCAGCCACGGAGGGGGCCGAATCTATGGCTACACCTTC	CASSHGGGRIYGYTF
TRBV19	TRBJ2-7	TRBD2	NA	TGTGCCAGTAGTCCGCGGCAAGGAAGCGGGAGAAGCCACGAGCAGTACTTC	CASSPRQGSGRSHEQYF
TRBV5-6	TRBJ1-2	NA	NA	TGTGCCAGCAGCTCGAGCCCGCTTGGCTACACCTTC	CASSSSPLGYTF
TRBV7-8	TRBJ1-1	NA	once	TGTGCCAGCAGCTCCCCCCTGAACACTGAAGCTTTCTTT	CASSSPLNTEAFF
TRBV27	TRBJ1-1	NA	once	TGTGCCAGCAGTTTTGTAGGGACGAACACTGAAGCTTTCTTT	CASSFVGTNTEAFF
TRBV15	TRBJ2-2	TRBD1	NA	TGTGCCACCAGCAGAGATAAGACAGGGGGCGAGACCGGGGAGCTGTTTTTT	CATSRDKTGGETGELFF
TRBV9	TRBJ2-6	TRBD2	NA	TGTGCCAGCAGCTCCCCGTTGGGACTAGCGGGAGATGGGGCCAACGTCCTGACTTTC	CASSSPLGLAGDGANVLTF
TRBV7-9	TRBJ2-4	TRBD1	NA	TGTGCCAGCAGCGGCCGGACAGGTTTTTTTCCTAACATTCAGTACTTC	CASSGRTGFFPNIQYF
TRBV9	TRBJ2-1	TRBD1	once	TGTGCCAGCAGCGTAGATTCGACAGGGTACAATGAGCAGTTCTTC	CASSVDSTGYNEQFF
TRBV14	TRBJ2-7	TRBD2	once	TGTGCCAGCAGCCACCGACTAGCGAGTATCTACGAGCAGTACTTC	CASSHRLASIYEQYF
TRBV28	TRBJ2-1	TRBD2	NA	TGTGCCAGCAGTTTGCTCTCCACGGGGGGCAATGAGCAGTTCTTC	CASSLLSTGGNEQFF
TRBV15	TRBJ2-4	NA	NA	TGTGCCACCAGCAGAGCCTCGGGCATCCAAAACGGGAACATTCAGTACTTC	CATSRASGIQNGNIQYF
TRBV6-1	TRBJ1-1	NA	NA	TGTGCCAGCAGTTTCCGTGGGGGATCAAACACTGAAGCTTTCTTT	CASSFRGGSNTEAFF
TRBV7-9	TRBJ1-2	NA	NA	TGTGCCAGCAGCTTAGGGGCCACGAGCCCGCATGGCTACACCTTC	CASSLGATSPHGYTF
TRBV21-1	TRBJ2-7	NA	NA	TGTGCCAGCAGCAAAGCCTGCAGGGAACGGGGCGAGCAGTACTTC	CASSKACRERGEQYF